This T cell receptor (beta chain) came from a study of beta chain features in type 1 diabetes. This clone has only one observation. Its antigen is unidentified. V lost 7 bases to trimming and J lost 5 bases, with 18 bases between them. CDR3 size: 14 residues. In germline, CDR1 is SGHRS, CDR2 YFSETQ. Broader study findings: Moderate yet significant TCRB CDR3 shortening was seen in Type 1 diabetes patients in all four CD4+ subsets.

The entirety of the isolated RNA underwent reverse transcription, so expressed TCRB transcripts were sequenced. The protocol was immunoSEQ multiplex PCR, while the TCRdb copy is restricted to in-frame clones and leaves out a portion. This table has approximately 730,000 clones, roughly 13% appearing once. V usage is TRBV5-1 and J usage is TRBJ1-1; D possibly corresponds to TRBD1 (6 bases). The sequencing input was naive CD4+ T cells from blood. The receptor was isolated from a young man with type 1 diabetes. CDR3 loop: CASGSRGAGTEAFF. The DNA for the CDR3 is TGCGCCAGCGGGAGCAGGGGCGCGGGGACTGAAGCTTTCTTT.